This T cell receptor (beta chain) appears in the sequencing data of a study of blood T cell repertoires in COVID-19. Overall study context: Samples taken during acute and convalescent COVID-19 were collected in the United States, Italy and Spain.

After removal of 6 bases from V and 6 bases from J, the junction contained 5 bases not matched to a gene. This CDR3 has 13 residues. TCRdb keeps only in-frame clones here, not all; method: immunoSEQ multiplex PCR. The sample holds 350,000 to 450,000 clones, over 75% seen once. This clone came up once. This study enrolled people aged about 18 to 95 from around 26 US geographic areas. Cohorts were assigned according to the clinical history that participants reported. The sequence was collected from a woman between 18 and 29 years old who had been exposed to COVID-19. The gene calls are TRBV12-3 or TRBV12-4 and TRBJ1-1; 9 bases agree with TRBD1. The specimen was PBMCs or T cells enriched from blood (not recorded which). Written as DNA, the CDR3 is TGTGCCAGCAGCTACAGGGGGCTCCCTGAAGCTTTCTTT. It encodes CASSYRGLPEAFF.